What follows are 24 T cell receptor beta chains derived from one specimen sequenced in a study of OX40 agonist ivuxolimab in advanced cancers. Libraries were prepared by immunoSEQ multiplex PCR; TCRdb keeps only in-frame clonotypes and omits some of them. The repertoire holds about 88,000 clones, with roughly 84% as singletons. Here the sequenced sample was CD4+ or CD8+ T cells sorted from blood, taken in a trial of the OX40 agonist ivuxolimab. The receptors originated from an adult with an advanced solid tumor such as melanoma, head and neck, liver or kidney cancer.

CDR3 sequence (DNA): TGTGCCAGCAGTTACCCTGAGTCAGATGAGCAGTTCTTC. This codes for CASSYPESDEQFF. The chain recombines TRBV6-6 with TRBJ2-1; the D is unclear. V lost 2 bases, J lost 8 bases, and 10 bases lay in between. Per germline, CDR1 MNHNY and CDR2 SVGAGI (reference sequence). This CDR3 region has 13 residues.

The chain combines TRBV18 with TRBJ2-5; D is undetermined. The germline gives CDR1 KGHSH, CDR2 LQKENI. CDR3 length: 13 residues. V was cut by 6 bases and J by 2 bases, with 10 bases left in between. The CDR3 region is CASSPDGQETQYF. The CDR3 bases are TGTGCCAGCTCGCCCGACGGTCAAGAGACCCAGTACTTC.

The chain uses TRBV4-3 and TRBJ1-1; 8 bases are a match to TRBD1. Germline V lookup: CDR1 LGHNA, CDR2 YSLEER. After removal of 4 bases from V and 7 bases from J, the junction contained 5 bases not matched to a gene. The CDR3 is made up of 13 amino acids. CDR3 residues: CASSPGQGVEAFF. The CDR3 nucleotides are TGCGCCAGCAGCCCAGGACAGGGAGTTGAAGCTTTCTTT.

This clone was seen just once. The chain is built from TRBV6-5 and TRBJ2-3, with D maybe TRBD2 (6 bases). Trimming left V 8 bases short and J 4 bases short, with 19 bases between. The CDR3 contains 15 residues. Germline V lookup: CDR1 MNHEY, CDR2 SVGAGI. This CDR3 is CASHPQPGEADTQYF. CDR3 nucleotide sequence: TGTGCCAGCCACCCCCAACCCGGGGAGGCAGATACGCAGTATTTT.

J is TRBJ2-5 and V is TRBV2; D gene unclear. The CDR3 loop spans 16 amino acids. V lost 5 bases to trimming and J lost 5 bases, with 21 bases between them. CDR1 and CDR2 (germline): SNHLY, FYNNEI. CDR3 protein: CASSLRPDAKWETQYF. DNA for the CDR3: TGTGCCAGCAGTCTACGACCCGACGCTAAGTGGGAGACCCAGTACTTC.

This clone has a single count. This chain links TRBV27 with TRBJ2-1; 13 nucleotides match TRBD2. The CDR3 loop spans 16 amino acids. In germline, CDR1 is MNHEY, CDR2 SMNVEV (reference sequence). The V segment lost 8 bases and the J segment 9 bases; nucleotides outside the gene matches: 13. The CDR3 protein is CASFSDRTSGRGEQFF. CDR3 bases: TGTGCCAGCTTTAGTGATCGAACTAGCGGGAGGGGTGAGCAGTTCTTC.

J is TRBJ1-1 and V is TRBV6-6; D is unresolved. The V end lost 5 bases, the J end lost 6 bases, and 7 bases lay between the germline ends. The CDR3 covers 11 residues. Germline V gene sequence: CDR1 MNHNY, CDR2 SVGAGI (reference sequence). The CDR3 DNA sequence: TGTGCCAGCAGTAGCCTACCTGAAGCTTTCTTT. Translating gives CASSSLPEAFF.

In the case of this clone: Sequence at one end of the junction differs from germline and may be a read error. The chain is built from TRBV5-6 and TRBJ2-1, with 7 positions matching TRBD1. The germline gives CDR1 SGHDT, CDR2 YYEEEE. The CDR3 is 15 amino acids. CDR3 sequence: CASRDTGVSNNEQFF. The CDR3 bases are TGTGCCAGCAGGGATACAGGGGTCTCCAACAATGAGCAGTTCTTC.

The chain has TRBV7-9 and TRBJ2-1, with 9 bases identical to TRBD1. Germline V gene data show CDR1 as SEHNR and CDR2 as FQNEAQ (reference sequence). V trimming: 5 bases; J trimming: 10 bases; junction bases outside the gene matches: 9. The CDR3 is 14 residues long. CDR3 protein: CASSPDWDREEQFF. The CDR3 bases are TGTGCCAGCAGCCCCGATTGGGACAGGGAAGAGCAGTTCTTC.

V usage is TRBV7-3 and J usage is TRBJ2-3, with D perhaps TRBD1 or TRBD2 (5 bases each). The length of the CDR3 is 14 residues. V lost 3 bases, J lost 4 bases, and 11 bases lay in between. The germline V gene encodes CDR1 SGHTA and CDR2 FQGTGA. DNA of the CDR3: TGTGCCAGCAGCTTGGCCGGGACGTCAGATACGCAGTATTTT. This gives the protein CASSLAGTSDTQYF.

V gene TRBV5-6 combines with J gene TRBJ2-7, with D perhaps matching TRBD1 (6 bases). V was shortened by 7 bases and J by 6 bases, with 11 bases between the two germline ends. The germline V gene has CDR1 SGHDT and CDR2 YYEEEE. The CDR3 runs 11 residues. CDR3: CASLQGSEQYF. The CDR3 nucleotides are TGTGCCAGCTTACAGGGTAGCGAGCAGTACTTC.

The CDR3 reads CASSLVGTQETQYF. The CDR3 region has the DNA TGTGCCAGCAGCTTAGTCGGGACCCAAGAGACCCAGTACTTC. The chain couples TRBV11-2 to TRBJ2-5; D may be TRBD1 or TRBD2 (5 bases each). The CDR3 runs 14 residues. Trimming cost V 1 base and J 1 base, with 7 bases left between them. The germline gives CDR1 SGHAT, CDR2 FQNNGV.

The gene calls are TRBV30 and TRBJ1-1; TRBD1 might be the D (5 bases). CDR3 size: 12 residues. CDR1 and CDR2 from the germline V gene are GTSNPN and SVGIG (reference sequence). Deletions cut 0 bases from V and 4 bases from J, with 6 bases between. DNA for the CDR3: TGTGCCTGGAGTGTCGGGGGCACTGAAGCTTTCTTT. It codes for CAWSVGGTEAFF.

This chain's CDR3 is CASLSGPNTGELFF. CDR3 DNA: TGTGCCAGTCTTAGCGGGCCGAACACCGGGGAGCTGTTTTTT. The chain couples TRBV7-6 to TRBJ2-2, with 7 bases fitting TRBD2. The CDR3 totals 14 residues. V gave up 9 bases and J gave up 0 bases; unmatched junction bases: 4. Per germline, CDR1 SGHVS and CDR2 FNYEAQ. Full variable domain (rest looked up from reference TRBV7-6 and TRBJ2-2): GAGVSQSPRYKVTKRGQDVALRCDPISGHVSLYWYRQALGQGPEFLTYFNYEAQQDKSGLPNDRFSAERPEGSISTLTIQRTEQRDSAMYRCASLSGPNTGELFFGEGSRLTVL.

This clone was observed a handful of times. The chain combines TRBV2 with TRBJ1-5, with 9 nucleotides matching TRBD1. CDR1 and CDR2 (germline): SNHLY, FYNNEI. The trim removed 6 bases at V and 5 bases at J, leaving 2 bases unmatched. The CDR3 runs to 13 residues. As DNA, the CDR3 is TGTGCCAGCAGACAGGGGGCCGATCAGCCCCAGCATTTT. This codes for CASRQGADQPQHF. The full variable domain, in which reference TRBV2 and TRBJ1-5 provide the parts outside the CDR3, is EPEVTQTPSHQVTQMGQEVILRCVPISNHLYFYWYRQILGQKVEFLVSFYNNEISEKSEIFDDQFSVERPDGSNFTLKIRSTKLEDSAMYFCASRQGADQPQHFGDGTRLSIL.

The J gene is TRBJ1-4, the V gene TRBV5-6; D is ambiguous. Between the trimmed V and J ends, which lost 0 bases and 4 bases, there was a span of 4 bases. This CDR3 region has 13 residues. The germline CDR1 and CDR2 sequences are SGHDT and YYEEEE. The CDR3 DNA reads as TGTGCCAGCAGCTTGGATTTTAATGAAAAACTGTTTTTT. Its protein is CASSLDFNEKLFF.

The CDR3 reads CAWGGDSSYEQYF. In DNA, the CDR3 is TGTGCCTGGGGCGGGGACAGTTCCTACGAGCAGTACTTC. The chain joins TRBV30 to TRBJ2-7, with TRBD1 as a possible D gene (7 bases). Trimming stripped 5 bases from V and 1 base from J, with 12 bases between. Germline V gene data show CDR1 as GTSNPN and CDR2 as SVGIG (reference sequence). This CDR3 contains 13 residues.

The J gene is TRBJ2-7, the V gene TRBV2; no clear D. V was pared by 1 base and J by 0 bases, with 4 bases between. CDR1 and CDR2 from the germline V gene are SNHLY and FYNNEI. There are 13 residues in the CDR3. The CDR3: CASSEDLSYEQYF. The CDR3 region has the DNA TGTGCCAGCAGTGAAGACCTCTCCTACGAGCAGTACTTC.

V usage is TRBV7-8 and J usage is TRBJ2-2; TRBD1 might be the D (6 bases). The CDR3 has 13 amino acids. Germline loops: CDR1 SGHVS, CDR2 FQNEAQ. V lost 9 bases and J 5 bases, leaving 13 bases between the germline ends. The CDR3 bases are TGTGCCAGTCAACAGGGTGGGACCGGGGAGCTGTTTTTT. Its protein is CASQQGGTGELFF.

The rearrangement links TRBV4-1 to TRBJ2-6; no clear D gene. The germline CDR1 and CDR2 sequences are MGHRA and YSYEKL. V lost 1 base and J lost 3, with 19 bases in between. The CDR3 runs 19 residues. The CDR3 is CASSQGLLVRPGGANVLTF. The DNA for the CDR3 is TGCGCCAGCAGCCAAGGACTGCTCGTGCGGCCGGGTGGGGCCAACGTCCTGACTTTC.

The V gene is TRBV9, the J gene TRBJ2-2; TRBD1 matches at 8 bases. The CDR3 loop spans 15 amino acids. The J segment lost 4 bases and the V segment lost 4 bases, leaving 6 bases of the junction unmatched. Germline CDR1 is SGDLS and CDR2 is YYNGEE. CDR3 amino acids: CASSSGQGGTGELFF. Here the CDR3 DNA reads TGTGCCAGCAGCTCTGGACAGGGTGGCACCGGGGAGCTGTTTTTT.

The chain carries TRBV6-5 and TRBJ2-1; no definite D call. Trimming shortened V by 0 bases and J by 8 bases, and 11 bases separated the two germline ends. The CDR3 extends over 14 amino acids. Looked up from germline, CDR1 is MNHEY and CDR2 is SVGAGI. CDR3 amino acids: CASSYSPSRYEQFF. The CDR3 DNA follows: TGTGCCAGCAGTTACTCACCCAGTAGGTATGAGCAGTTCTTC.

The chain recombines TRBV5-1 with TRBJ1-1; possible D gene TRBD1, 6 bases. The CDR3 contains 14 residues. The V and J ends lost 9 bases and 2 bases respectively, with 17 bases between them. Germline CDR1 is SGHRS and CDR2 is YFSETQ. CDR3 coding DNA: TGCGCCAACACAGGGAACAGGGTTAACACTGAAGCTTTCTTT. Amino acid sequence: CANTGNRVNTEAFF.

The chain uses TRBV18 and TRBJ2-7; tentatively, D is TRBD1 (6 bases). In germline, CDR1 is KGHSH, CDR2 LQKENI. The V end lost 5 bases, the J end lost 3 bases, and 14 bases lay between the germline ends. This CDR3 region has 14 residues. CDR3 nucleotides: TGTGCCAGCTCATACCGGGACAAAAGCTACGAGCAGTACTTC. Its protein product is CASSYRDKSYEQYF.